A single sample gave rise to the 16 T cell receptor beta chains below, sequenced in a study of control samples from healthy donors and cancer patients. The protocol was immunoSEQ multiplex PCR, while the TCRdb copy is restricted to in-frame clones and leaves out a portion. Altogether about 220,000 clones are present, 90% to 95% being singletons, with the ten largest covering less than 1.6%. Sequenced material: blood. Receptor source: a man in his forties or fifties in good health.

The genes are TRBV4-1 and TRBJ2-2, with D possibly matching TRBD2 (7 bases). Germline V gene data show CDR1 as MGHRA and CDR2 as YSYEKL. The V end was cut by 4 bases, the J end by 9 bases, with 18 bases between. CDR3 length: 15 amino acids. The CDR3 coding sequence is TGCGCCAGCAGCCCCGGACTAGGGGGAGGCCGGGAGCTGTTTTTT. This encodes CASSPGLGGGRELFF.

CDR3 sequence reads: CASSLTLNSPLHF. Written as DNA, the CDR3 is TGTGCCAGCAGCTTAACCCTTAATTCACCCCTCCACTTT. The chain is built from TRBV11-2 and TRBJ1-6; no definite D call. CDR1 and CDR2 from the germline V gene are SGHAT and FQNNGV. The germline V and J ends were trimmed by 2 bases and 6 bases, with 5 bases remaining between them. This CDR3 region has 13 residues.

The V and J genes are TRBV28 and TRBJ1-2; D possibly corresponds to TRBD1 (5 bases). CDR1 is MDHEN and CDR2 is SYDVKM in the germline V gene. The CDR3 runs to 14 residues. V was clipped by 2 bases and J by 8 bases, with 15 bases between them. CDR3 nucleotides: TGTGCCAGCAGTTTAGCAGGGATGGCCTTCGGCTACACCTTC. Its translation: CASSLAGMAFGYTF.

This clone has a single count. The gene calls are TRBV2 and TRBJ2-5; TRBD1 matches 7 bases. Germline V gives CDR1 SNHLY, CDR2 FYNNEI. The CDR3 is 14 residues long. J was trimmed by 1 base and V by 7 bases; bases with no gene match: 6. CDR3 amino acids: CASIKGQSQETQYF. In nucleotides, the CDR3 is TGTGCCAGCATCAAGGGACAGAGCCAAGAGACCCAGTACTTC.

This sequence joins TRBV6-5 and TRBJ1-5; D might be TRBD1 (6 bases). Germline CDR1 is MNHEY and CDR2 is SVGAGI. This CDR3 region has 14 residues. The germline V and J ends were trimmed by 4 bases and 5 bases, with 12 bases remaining between them. The CDR3 loop is CASSFLGGDQPQHF. The CDR3 nucleotides read TGTGCCAGCAGTTTCTTGGGGGGCGATCAGCCCCAGCATTTT.

The gene calls are TRBV6-1 and TRBJ1-5, with no clear D. The CDR3 extends over 15 amino acids. V was cut by 0 bases and J by 6 bases, with 12 bases left in between. Germline lookup yields CDR1 MNHNS and CDR2 SASEGT. CDR3 in DNA: TGTGCCAGCAGTGAAGCGAACAGATTTCGTCAGCCCCAGCATTTT. Its protein is CASSEANRFRQPQHF.

This clone was found once. The chain couples TRBV11-2 to TRBJ1-4; D is undetermined. The CDR3 covers 15 residues. In germline, CDR1 is SGHAT, CDR2 FQNNGV. V lost 5 bases and J lost 3, with 13 bases in between. The CDR3 region is CASSHEQSPNEKLFF. In nucleotides, the CDR3 is TGTGCCAGCAGCCACGAACAGTCGCCTAATGAAAAACTGTTTTTT.

V is TRBV2 and J is TRBJ1-6, with TRBD1 matching over 8 bases. The CDR3 spans 16 residues. CDR1 is SNHLY, CDR2 FYNNEI, per germline. V shed 6 bases and J 8 bases; nucleotides not matched to a gene: 12. CDR3 loop: CASSLRTGTGHSPLHF. The CDR3 coding sequence is TGTGCCAGCAGCCTCAGGACAGGGACGGGGCATTCACCCCTCCACTTT.

The chain is built from TRBV27 and TRBJ1-2, with D tentatively TRBD1 (6 bases). Trimming cost V 2 bases and J 4 bases, with 8 bases left between them. The germline V gene encodes CDR1 MNHEY and CDR2 SMNVEV (reference sequence). This CDR3 has 13 residues. The DNA of the CDR3 is TGTGCCAGCAGTTTAAGGGGGGCCTATGGCTACACCTTC. It codes for CASSLRGAYGYTF.

The rearrangement joins TRBV2 to TRBJ1-5; D is unclear. This CDR3 region has 15 residues. Germline V gene lookup returns CDR1 SNHLY and CDR2 FYNNEI. V dropped 5 bases and J dropped 0 bases, with 11 bases sitting between them. The CDR3 coding sequence is TGTGCCAGCAGTTCACAGCTCACTAGCAATCAGCCCCAGCATTTT. Its protein is CASSSQLTSNQPQHF. The complete variable domain, with remaining parts taken from reference TRBV2 and TRBJ1-5, reads EPEVTQTPSHQVTQMGQEVILRCVPISNHLYFYWYRQILGQKVEFLVSFYNNEISEKSEIFDDQFSVERPDGSNFTLKIRSTKLEDSAMYFCASSSQLTSNQPQHFGDGTRLSIL.

V usage is TRBV2 and J usage is TRBJ2-2; no clear D gene. V was cut by 8 bases and J by 6 bases, with 10 bases left in between. This CDR3 is built from 12 residues. Germline V CDR1 and CDR2: SNHLY, FYNNEI. This chain's CDR3 is CASAPRPGELFF. CDR3 bases: TGTGCCAGCGCCCCGCGACCCGGGGAGCTGTTTTTT.

V and J are TRBV28 and TRBJ1-2; unclear D gene. This CDR3 is built from 13 residues. Germline lookup yields CDR1 MDHEN and CDR2 SYDVKM. Trimming stripped 2 bases from V and 2 bases from J, with 6 bases between. The CDR3 spells CASSLPTNYGYTF. Written as DNA, the CDR3 is TGTGCCAGCAGTTTACCAACCAACTATGGCTACACCTTC.

This chain links TRBV6-6 with TRBJ2-3, with TRBD2 identical over 10 bases. The CDR3 length is 15 residues. After removal of 5 bases from V and 6 bases from J, the junction contained 8 bases not matched to a gene. Germline V gene lookup returns CDR1 MNHNY and CDR2 SVGAGI (reference sequence). The CDR3 nucleotides read TGTGCCAGCAGTCGAAGCGGGGGGGCCCCCGATACGCAGTATTTT. It yields the protein CASSRSGGAPDTQYF.

This chain uses TRBV5-5 with TRBJ2-7, with D unresolved. In germline, CDR1 is SGHKS, CDR2 YYEKEE (reference sequence). This CDR3 is built from 16 residues. V lost 0 bases to trimming and J lost 4 bases, with 17 bases between them. The CDR3, as DNA: TGTGCCAGCAGCTTGGGTCAGAACTCCGGTCAATACGAGCAGTACTTC. Translation gives CASSLGQNSGQYEQYF.

V usage is TRBV5-1 and J usage is TRBJ1-5; D remains ambiguous. Per germline, CDR1 SGHRS and CDR2 YFSETQ. This CDR3 region has 13 residues. The V gene lost 4 bases and the J gene lost 0 bases, with 5 bases spanning the gap. The CDR3 spells CASSRDSNQPQHF. The CDR3 bases are TGCGCCAGCAGCCGGGATAGCAATCAGCCCCAGCATTTT.

The chain joins TRBV5-3 to TRBJ1-6; TRBD1 might be the D (5 bases). TRBV5-3 is an ORF for which the function is uncertain. V gave up 4 bases and J gave up 0 bases, with 14 bases separating them. CDR3 length: 17 amino acids. Here the CDR3 DNA reads TGTGCCAGAAGCAGGGGCAGGCTGAGCTCCTATAATTCACCCCTCCACTTT. Translation gives CARSRGRLSSYNSPLHF.